This is a list of T cell receptor beta chains from one sample in a study of blood T cells in healthy people across ages. TCRdb re-called the 5' RACE reads through MiXCR, storing one row per CDR3 protein. The top ten clones hold under 20% of a sample with about 1 million distinct CDR3 sequences, around 43% of them seen once. The sequenced material came from blood. The receptors were gathered from a woman in her sixties in good health. CDR3s include the opening cysteine and the closing phenylalanine or tryptophan. D genes are given only for firm matches. Part of the rows lack a size; the others show once, few, many or a class for expanded clones.

abundance: .; d_gene: TRBD2; j_gene: TRBJ2-1; v_gene: TRBV29-1; len: 17; CDR3nt: TGCAGCGCCTCCGGGACTAGCGGGAGAAGCTCCTACAATGAGCAGTTCTTC; CDR3aa: CSASGTSGRSSYNEQFF
abundance: .; d_gene: .; j_gene: TRBJ1-3; v_gene: TRBV6-5; len: 18; CDR3nt: TGTGCCAGCAGTTACTCGGGCTGGGACGGAAGCTCTGGAAACACCATATATTTT; CDR3aa: CASSYSGWDGSSGNTIYF
abundance: once; d_gene: TRBD1; j_gene: TRBJ2-7; v_gene: TRBV6-6; len: 15; CDR3nt: TGTGCCAGCAGTAAAGACAGGGGGGAGACCTACGAGCAGTACTTC; CDR3aa: CASSKDRGETYEQYF
abundance: few; d_gene: TRBD2; j_gene: TRBJ2-3; v_gene: TRBV25-1; len: 16; CDR3nt: TGTGCCAGCAGTGGTGGACTAGCGGATAGCACAGATACGCAGTATTTT; CDR3aa: CASSGGLADSTDTQYF
abundance: .; d_gene: .; j_gene: TRBJ2-3; v_gene: TRBV4-2; len: 15; CDR3nt: TGTGCCAGCAGCCAAGAAGGTCCGGTATTGAGAACGTGGTATTTT; CDR3aa: CASSQEGPVLRTWYF
abundance: many; d_gene: TRBD2; j_gene: TRBJ2-7; v_gene: TRBV28; len: 12; CDR3nt: TGTGCCAGCAGTTTACTAGCGGGGGAGCAGTACTTC; CDR3aa: CASSLLAGEQYF
abundance: few; d_gene: .; j_gene: TRBJ2-7; v_gene: TRBV6-5; len: 13; CDR3nt: TGTGCCACCGCGTCGGGAAACCTCTACGAGCAGTACTTC; CDR3aa: CATASGNLYEQYF
abundance: .; d_gene: .; j_gene: TRBJ2-6; v_gene: TRBV5-1; len: 17; CDR3nt: TGCGCCAGCAGCTACAGCACAGGAGTCTCTGGGGCCAACGTCCTGACTTTC; CDR3aa: CASSYSTGVSGANVLTF
abundance: once; d_gene: TRBD2; j_gene: TRBJ2-7; v_gene: TRBV18; len: 17; CDR3nt: TGTGCCAGCTCACCATTCGTTCCGAGGACTAGCGGGTGGGAGCAGTACTTC; CDR3aa: CASSPFVPRTSGWEQYF
abundance: .; d_gene: TRBD2; j_gene: TRBJ2-3; v_gene: TRBV10-3; len: 18; CDR3nt: TGTGCCATCACTGGGGCGGCTAGCGGAAAGCGGGGCACAGATACGCAGTATTTT; CDR3aa: CAITGAASGKRGTDTQYF
abundance: few; d_gene: TRBD2; j_gene: TRBJ2-3; v_gene: TRBV29-1; len: 16; CDR3nt: TGCAGCGTTGAAGGCATTAGCGGGGGACACACAGATACGCAGTATTTT; CDR3aa: CSVEGISGGHTDTQYF
abundance: few; d_gene: .; j_gene: TRBJ2-7; v_gene: TRBV2; len: 11; CDR3nt: TGTGCCAGCACTACCCGGGACGAGCAGTACTTC; CDR3aa: CASTTRDEQYF
abundance: few; d_gene: TRBD2; j_gene: TRBJ2-5; v_gene: TRBV20-1; len: 13; CDR3nt: TGCAGTGCTAGGAAGCTAGCGGGCGAGACCCAGTACTTC; CDR3aa: CSARKLAGETQYF
abundance: .; d_gene: TRBD1; j_gene: TRBJ2-7; v_gene: TRBV20-1; len: 15; CDR3nt: TGCAGTGCTAGAGATTGGGACAGGGTATCCTACGAGCAGTACTTC; CDR3aa: CSARDWDRVSYEQYF
abundance: .; d_gene: .; j_gene: TRBJ2-1; v_gene: TRBV5-5; len: 11; CDR3nt: TGTGCCAGCAGCTTATTGATTGAGCAGTTCTTC; CDR3aa: CASSLLIEQFF
abundance: .; d_gene: .; j_gene: TRBJ2-1; v_gene: TRBV5-6; len: 17; CDR3nt: TGTGCCAGCAGCCTTCTCGGCTGGTCGAGCTCCTACAATGAGCAGTTCTTC; CDR3aa: CASSLLGWSSSYNEQFF
abundance: .; d_gene: .; j_gene: TRBJ1-1; v_gene: TRBV10-3; len: 13; CDR3nt: TGTGCCATCTCGGACAACATTGACACTGAAGCTTTCTTT; CDR3aa: CAISDNIDTEAFF
abundance: .; d_gene: .; j_gene: TRBJ2-7; v_gene: TRBV7-3; len: 15; CDR3nt: TGTGCCAGCAGCTTAACCCCCGGGCTAGGCTACGAGCAGTACTTC; CDR3aa: CASSLTPGLGYEQYF
abundance: few; d_gene: .; j_gene: TRBJ2-1; v_gene: TRBV6-1; len: 15; CDR3nt: TGTGCCAGCAGTGCCACCGGGACTGTTTACAATGAGCAGTTCTTC; CDR3aa: CASSATGTVYNEQFF
abundance: few; d_gene: TRBD2; j_gene: TRBJ2-7; v_gene: TRBV3-1; len: 15; CDR3nt: TGTGCCAGCAGCGTGGGACTAGCGGGAGGTTACGCGCAGTACTTC; CDR3aa: CASSVGLAGGYAQYF
abundance: few; d_gene: .; j_gene: TRBJ2-7; v_gene: TRBV27; len: 13; CDR3nt: TGTGCCAGTGCCGTGAGGTATGAGTACGAGCAGTACTTC; CDR3aa: CASAVRYEYEQYF
abundance: many; d_gene: .; j_gene: TRBJ2-3; v_gene: TRBV10-3; len: 13; CDR3nt: TGTGCCATCAGCCTGGCCGGCGGGGATACGCAGTATTTT; CDR3aa: CAISLAGGDTQYF
abundance: .; d_gene: TRBD1; j_gene: TRBJ2-4; v_gene: TRBV20-1; len: 13; CDR3nt: TGCAGTGCTCGGGACAGGGGCATGTCCATTCAGTACTTC; CDR3aa: CSARDRGMSIQYF
abundance: .; d_gene: TRBD2; j_gene: TRBJ2-7; v_gene: TRBV6-6; len: 17; CDR3nt: TGTGCCAGCAGTTACGTGCAGGGAGGAGCGGGGGCCTACGAGCAGTACTTC; CDR3aa: CASSYVQGGAGAYEQYF
abundance: once; d_gene: .; j_gene: TRBJ2-2; v_gene: TRBV9; len: 15; CDR3nt: TGTGCCAGCAGCGTAGGGGGTGACGTTACCGGGGAGCTGTTTTTT; CDR3aa: CASSVGGDVTGELFF
abundance: .; d_gene: .; j_gene: TRBJ2-7; v_gene: TRBV20-1; len: 11; CDR3nt: TGCAGTGCGCGGTGGGGGGACGAGCAGTACTTC; CDR3aa: CSARWGDEQYF
abundance: few; d_gene: TRBD1; j_gene: TRBJ1-2; v_gene: TRBV28; len: 18; CDR3nt: TGTGCCAGCAGTTTATCCCTATCCCAGGGGGCGGTCGGCTATGGCTACACCTTC; CDR3aa: CASSLSLSQGAVGYGYTF
abundance: .; d_gene: .; j_gene: TRBJ2-3; v_gene: TRBV27; len: 15; CDR3nt: TGTGCCAGCAGTTGGAGAGACAGAGGCACAGATACGCAGTATTTT; CDR3aa: CASSWRDRGTDTQYF
abundance: .; d_gene: .; j_gene: TRBJ1-5; v_gene: TRBV6-4; len: 16; CDR3nt: TGTGCCAGCAGTCACCACAGCCCCCCAGGGGATCAGCCCCAGCATTTT; CDR3aa: CASSHHSPPGDQPQHF
abundance: .; d_gene: .; j_gene: TRBJ1-2; v_gene: TRBV12-3/TRBV12-4; len: 13; CDR3nt: TGTGCCAGCAGTTTCAACGGGAACTATGGCTACACCTTC; CDR3aa: CASSFNGNYGYTF
abundance: .; d_gene: TRBD2; j_gene: TRBJ2-2; v_gene: TRBV5-4; len: 16; CDR3nt: TGTGCCAGCAGCCCTGGGACTAGCGGACACACCGGGGAGCTGTTTTTT; CDR3aa: CASSPGTSGHTGELFF
abundance: .; d_gene: TRBD2; j_gene: TRBJ2-3; v_gene: TRBV20-1; len: 13; CDR3nt: TGCAGTTCGAAGCGGGAGGGCACAGATACGCAGTATTTT; CDR3aa: CSSKREGTDTQYF
abundance: .; d_gene: TRBD1; j_gene: TRBJ2-5; v_gene: TRBV12-3/TRBV12-4; len: 14; CDR3nt: TGTGCCAGCAGTTGGACAGGGACGGACAATGAGCAGTACTTC; CDR3aa: CASSWTGTDNEQYF